A selection of T cell receptor beta chains follows, all from one sample in a study of cytomegalovirus exposure and HLA in healthy donors. Generated by immunoSEQ multiplex PCR, the TCRdb table keeps only in-frame clones and is missing some. The sample yields about 130,000 clones, around three quarters seen once. Sequencing was performed on PBMCs. The origin of the receptors is a man aged 40-50 years in good health and CMV-seronegative. Each CDR3 is given with its conserved first and last residue. Fields, in order: CDR3 protein, clone size, J gene, V gene. Size tells how often a clone was seen (once, few, many) or the class of an expanded clone, and some rows leave it out.

CDR3: CASSKGLAGKNEQFF
size: NA
J: TRBJ2-1
V: TRBV6-5

CDR3: CASSYTGANTGELFF
size: NA
J: TRBJ2-2
V: TRBV6-6

CDR3: CASSWGQGAKETQYF
size: once
J: TRBJ2-5
V: TRBV5-1

CDR3: CAISVGDRGTDTQYF
size: NA
J: TRBJ2-3
V: TRBV10-3

CDR3: CASSSTDIYGYTF
size: NA
J: TRBJ1-2
V: TRBV11-1

CDR3: CASSVVGGTQYF
size: NA
J: TRBJ2-5
V: TRBV25-1

CDR3: CAISDPDDRLSGNTIYF
size: once
J: TRBJ1-3
V: TRBV10-3

CDR3: CASRLVASGSFTGELFF
size: NA
J: TRBJ2-2
V: TRBV7-8

CDR3: CASSRQGDTEAFF
size: NA
J: TRBJ1-1
V: TRBV4-2

CDR3: CASSRTQSDTQYF
size: once
J: TRBJ2-3
V: TRBV7-6

CDR3: CASSYSVTGNYEQYF
size: NA
J: TRBJ2-7
V: TRBV6-5

CDR3: CASSASGNTEAFF
size: few
J: TRBJ1-1
V: TRBV7-3

CDR3: CATSRPGQGTKETQYF
size: NA
J: TRBJ2-5
V: TRBV15

CDR3: CASSREQGYGYEQYF
size: NA
J: TRBJ2-7
V: TRBV5-6

CDR3: CASLGTFVGEKLFF
size: NA
J: TRBJ1-4
V: TRBV28

CDR3: CASSRRDSTDTQYF
size: NA
J: TRBJ2-3
V: TRBV25-1

CDR3: CASRDSGMNTEAFF
size: NA
J: TRBJ1-1
V: TRBV2

CDR3: CASSLAPSVAGELFF
size: NA
J: TRBJ2-2
V: TRBV7-3

CDR3: CASSAGQGAGEQYF
size: NA
J: TRBJ2-7
V: TRBV9

CDR3: CASSLAGDRALEQYF
size: NA
J: TRBJ2-7
V: TRBV5-1

CDR3: CASSQPGGPSYGYTF
size: few
J: TRBJ1-2
V: TRBV6-6

CDR3: CASNSDYGYTF
size: NA
J: TRBJ1-2
V: TRBV2

CDR3: CAGAGVFTDTQYF
size: few
J: TRBJ2-3
V: TRBV6-1

CDR3: CASTPRASGQGAWRSYGYTF
size: NA
J: TRBJ1-2
V: TRBV27

CDR3: CASSQAASGLSYEQYF
size: NA
J: TRBJ2-7
V: TRBV4-1

CDR3: CASSVTSSDEQFF
size: NA
J: TRBJ2-1
V: TRBV6-1

CDR3: CASGADGNPTDTQYF
size: NA
J: TRBJ2-3
V: TRBV5-1

CDR3: CASSEGGGSEQYF
size: NA
J: TRBJ2-7
V: TRBV2

CDR3: CASSTPTGGNEQFF
size: NA
J: TRBJ2-1
V: TRBV5-1

CDR3: CASTGLAARNEQFF
size: NA
J: TRBJ2-1
V: TRBV5-1

CDR3: CASSVGAWDRESETQYF
size: NA
J: TRBJ2-5
V: TRBV9

CDR3: CASSLAGELTEAFF
size: NA
J: TRBJ1-1
V: TRBV28

CDR3: CASSSASGATYEQYF
size: once
J: TRBJ2-7
V: TRBV2

CDR3: CASSLPRGSGASTDTQYF
size: NA
J: TRBJ2-3
V: TRBV27

CDR3: CASRGPANWAGGPRVYNEQFF
size: once
J: TRBJ2-1
V: TRBV2

CDR3: CASSLAGNSYEQYF
size: few
J: TRBJ2-7
V: TRBV27